This T cell receptor (beta chain) was identified during a study of CD8+CD57+ T cells in acquired aplastic anemia (dated by TCRdb to 2016 to 2019). About the study as a whole: Extracted DNA from sorted CD4+ and CD8+ cells averaged 3.2 ug, ranging from about 0.19 to 30 ug. CD8+CD57+ expansion was defined as frequency above the mean frequency observed in healthy subjects.

Genomic DNA was used as template for profiling of TCR beta VDJ combinations and CDR3 sequences. An Illumina HiSeq 2000 was used for TCR repertoire sequencing. Regarding the original processing steps: TRBV/TRBJ rearrangement plots, CDR3 size and DJ length profiles, and Simpson's diversity index were used to assess repertoires. The most abundant DNA sequence in the deep sequencing data was defined as the immunodominant clone. CDR3 amino acid sequences were checked for sharing between subjects and were compared against published repertoires and the VDJdb database. TCRdb itself trimmed the public reads at Q25 with fastp, ran MiXCR and retained productive beta chains. Rows with one shared CDR3 protein collapse into an entry with the most common genes and DNA. The V and J calls were determined by TCRdb, not by the authors. The sample contains hundreds of thousands of distinct CDR3 sequences, approximately 58% of them found a single time. The leading ten clones occupy 1.3% of the sample.

The CDR3 numbers 12 residues from cysteine through phenylalanine. Only the CDR3 DNA stays, 36 bases, in frame from base 1. Looking up the germline V gene yields CDR1 SGHRS and CDR2 YFSETQ. The paper as a whole reports these results and caveats: No significant difference in CD8+ Simpson's diversity was found between patients and healthy controls (P=0.060). Although 25 to 30 CD8+ CDR3 sequences were shared by patients and controls, these sequences appeared highly expressed in patients and within the immunodominant clones of patients.

Patients chosen for sequencing had shown expansion of CD8+CD57+ cells by flow cytometry. All patients had severe acquired aplastic anemia diagnosed by International Study of Aplastic Anemia and Agranulocytosis and Camitta criteria. No therapy had been received by the patients at the time of blood sampling. In this study, sorted CD4+ and CD8+ T cells from the blood of healthy subjects and of severe aplastic anemia patients had their TCR repertoires deep-sequenced. Patients were enrolled under clinicaltrials.gov protocols 00001620, 01623167, 00001397, 00071045, 00081523 and 00961064 in the USA. Ficoll-Paque density gradient centrifugation was used to isolate peripheral blood mononuclear cells. Before DNA extraction, CD4+ and CD8+ T cells were sorted with FACS or magnetic beads. About this clonotype: The antigen this receptor binds is unknown. Germline is not matched at one junction end, which may reflect a read error.

This TCR derives from a human donor with aplastic anemia. The chain is made from TRBV5-1 and TRBJ2-7, with the D segment possibly TRBD1 or TRBD2, each aligning over 5 bases. The sample consisted of sorted CD4+, CD8+, or CD8+CD57+ T cells (not recorded which) from PBMCs. The CDR3 here reads CTSSLGGGEQYF. At the DNA level, the sequence is TGCACCAGCAGCTTGGGTGGGGGAGAGCAGTACTTC.